This passage covers 11 T cell receptor beta chains from one sample sequenced in a study of blood T cell repertoires in COVID-19. The protocol was immunoSEQ multiplex PCR, while the TCRdb copy is restricted to in-frame clones and leaves out a portion. The repertoire holds over 100,000 clones, with over 75% as singletons. Material for sequencing was peripheral blood. The source is a man older than 75 with acute or convalescent COVID-19.

V usage is TRBV7-9 and J usage is TRBJ2-1; 9 bases agree with TRBD1. This CDR3 contains 15 residues. J lost 6 bases, V lost 8 bases, and 11 bases had no gene match. Looked up from germline, CDR1 is SEHNR and CDR2 is FQNEAQ (reference sequence). Here the CDR3 reads CASLLEGTGLNEQFF. DNA of the CDR3: TGTGCCAGCCTCTTAGAAGGGACAGGGCTCAATGAGCAGTTCTTC.

V is TRBV12-3 or TRBV12-4 and J is TRBJ2-1, with D unclear. The ends were cut back, 4 bases at V and 7 bases at J, with 5 bases in the middle. This CDR3 is 11 amino acids long. In DNA form, the CDR3 reads TGTGCCAGCAGTTCGTCGAATGAGCAGTTCTTC. The encoded protein is CASSSSNEQFF.

The chain is built from TRBV5-4 and TRBJ1-3, with D hard to call. There are 13 residues in the CDR3. With 4 bases removed from V and 3 bases from J, the gap between germline ends came to 8 bases. CDR1 is SGHNT and CDR2 is YYREEE in the germline V gene (reference sequence). The CDR3 bases are TGTGCCAGCAGCATGACAAGTGGAAACACCATATATTTT. The encoded protein is CASSMTSGNTIYF.

This clone is a singleton in its sample. The chain has TRBV2 and TRBJ1-1; 9 bases line up with TRBD1. Trimming cost V 6 bases and J 4 bases; bases outside gene matches: 6. Per germline, CDR1 SNHLY and CDR2 FYNNEI. The CDR3 runs 14 residues. The CDR3 loop is CASRRDREVTEAFF. CDR3 DNA sequence: TGTGCCAGCAGACGGGACAGGGAAGTCACTGAAGCTTTCTTT. The entire variable domain, with the rest obtained from reference TRBV2 and TRBJ1-1, is as follows: EPEVTQTPSHQVTQMGQEVILRCVPISNHLYFYWYRQILGQKVEFLVSFYNNEISEKSEIFDDQFSVERPDGSNFTLKIRSTKLEDSAMYFCASRRDREVTEAFFGQGTRLTVV.

The chain has TRBV18 and TRBJ1-4; no reliable D call. The germline gives CDR1 KGHSH, CDR2 LQKENI. V lost 1 base and J lost 2, with 11 bases in between. There are 16 residues in the CDR3. The chain's CDR3 is CASSPLSGGTNEKLFF. The CDR3 nucleotides are TGTGCCAGCTCACCACTTAGCGGAGGGACTAATGAAAAACTGTTTTTT.

V usage is TRBV28 and J usage is TRBJ1-2, with 8 bases fitting TRBD1. The V segment lost 6 bases and the J segment 6 bases; nucleotides outside the gene matches: 9. The CDR3 runs to 14 residues. The germline gives CDR1 MDHEN, CDR2 SYDVKM. The CDR3 nucleotides are TGTGCCAGCAGCCAACTACAGGGGGACAATGGCTACACCTTC. This encodes CASSQLQGDNGYTF.

V usage is TRBV29-1 and J usage is TRBJ2-5; perhaps TRBD2 as D (5 bases). Germline CDR1 is SQVTM and CDR2 is ANQGSEA. This CDR3 is 13 amino acids long. V lost 7 bases, J lost 1 base, and 13 bases lay in between. CDR3 nucleotide sequence: TGCAGCGCCCCTCGCGGACTCCAAGAGACCCAGTACTTC. Protein product: CSAPRGLQETQYF.

In its sample, this clone was seen once. The chain carries TRBV5-4 and TRBJ1-1; the D is unclear. CDR1 is SGHNT and CDR2 is YYREEE in the germline V gene (reference sequence). Trimming left V 4 bases short and J 0 bases short, with 10 bases between. The length of the CDR3 is 14 residues. The CDR3 nucleotides read TGTGCCAGCAGCGGCCATAATGTGAACACTGAAGCTTTCTTT. It yields the protein CASSGHNVNTEAFF.

The rearrangement links TRBV7-9 to TRBJ2-1; 10 bases align to TRBD2. Germline values: CDR1 SEHNR, CDR2 FQNEAQ (reference sequence). CDR3 size: 17 residues. V dropped 4 bases and J dropped 4; count of bases not matched to a gene: 10. The CDR3 here is CASSSPSVAGGYNEQFF. The CDR3 DNA reads as TGTGCCAGCAGCTCCCCTAGCGTAGCGGGGGGTTACAATGAGCAGTTCTTC.

The chain combines TRBV29-1 with TRBJ2-1; 7 nucleotides align to TRBD2. The CDR3 totals 16 residues. V shed 4 bases, J shed 0 bases, and the junction held 9 bases outside the gene matches. Germline assignment: CDR1 SQVTM and CDR2 ANQGSEA. The CDR3 protein is CSVGGSGGSSYNEQFF. CDR3 in DNA: TGCAGCGTTGGGGGAAGTGGCGGGAGCTCCTACAATGAGCAGTTCTTC.

The chain is built from TRBV4-1 and TRBJ2-1; 9 bases agree with TRBD2. The CDR3 has 17 residues. The V and J ends lost 1 base and 8 bases, in that order; junction bases with no gene match: 12. Germline CDR1 MGHRA, CDR2 YSYEKL. The CDR3 here is CASSQAGSGGPGDEQFF. CDR3 nucleotide sequence: TGCGCCAGCAGCCAAGCAGGTAGCGGGGGTCCGGGGGATGAGCAGTTCTTC.